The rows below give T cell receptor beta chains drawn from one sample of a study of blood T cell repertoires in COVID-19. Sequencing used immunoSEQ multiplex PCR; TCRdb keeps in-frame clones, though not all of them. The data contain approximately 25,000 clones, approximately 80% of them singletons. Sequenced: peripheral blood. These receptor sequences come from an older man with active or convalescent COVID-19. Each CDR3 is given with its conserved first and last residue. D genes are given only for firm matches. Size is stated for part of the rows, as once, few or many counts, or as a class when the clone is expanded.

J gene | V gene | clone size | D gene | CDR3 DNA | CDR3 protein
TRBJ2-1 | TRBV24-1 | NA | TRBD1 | TGTGCCACCAGTGACGGGGGACAGGGGGCTGTGACTAGCTCCTACAATGAGCAGTTCTTC | CATSDGGQGAVTSSYNEQFF
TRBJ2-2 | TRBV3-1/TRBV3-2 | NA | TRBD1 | TGTGCCAGCAGCCCCCGGGACAGGAACGGGGAGCTGTTTTTT | CASSPRDRNGELFF
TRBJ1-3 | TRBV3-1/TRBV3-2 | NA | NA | TGTGCCAGCAGCCCACAGGGTCACTCTGGAAACACCATATATTTT | CASSPQGHSGNTIYF
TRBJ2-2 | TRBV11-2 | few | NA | TGTGCCAGCAGCTTAGCCGGCACCGGGGAGCTGTTTTTT | CASSLAGTGELFF
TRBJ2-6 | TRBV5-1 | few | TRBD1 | TGCGCCAGCATAAGACAGGGTCAAAACTCTGGGGCCAACGTCCTGACTTTC | CASIRQGQNSGANVLTF
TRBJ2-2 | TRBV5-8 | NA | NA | TGTGCCAGCACCCGGCACAGAAAAAACACCGGGGAGCTGTTTTTT | CASTRHRKNTGELFF
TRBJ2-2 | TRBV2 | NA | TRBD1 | TGTGCCAGCAGACGGGAACAGGGGATCACCGGGGAGCTGTTTTTT | CASRREQGITGELFF
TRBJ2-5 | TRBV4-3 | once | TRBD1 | TGCGCCAGCAGCCAAGACAGAAAATGGGGACAGGGGAGAGAGACCCAGTACTTC | CASSQDRKWGQGRETQYF
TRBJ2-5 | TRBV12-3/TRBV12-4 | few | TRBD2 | TGTGCCAGCAGTGGGGGGGGTACCCAGTACTTC | CASSGGGTQYF
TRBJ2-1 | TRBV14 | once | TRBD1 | TGTGCCAGCAGCCACAACAGGGGGCCGATATCCCTACGCTCCTACAATGAGCAGTTCTTC | CASSHNRGPISLRSYNEQFF
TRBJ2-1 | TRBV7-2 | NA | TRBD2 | TGTGCCAGCAGCTTAGGGGGTCAAGCGGGGGTTTATATCTTGTTCTTC | CASSLGGQAGVYILFF
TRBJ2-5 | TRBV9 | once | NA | TGTGCCAGCAGCACCGGGATTAGCGGATCGACCCAAGAGACCCAGTACTTC | CASSTGISGSTQETQYF
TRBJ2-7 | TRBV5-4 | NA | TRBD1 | TGTGCCAGCAGCTTGGGAAGGGACAGGGGGCCACGCGAGCAGTACTTC | CASSLGRDRGPREQYF
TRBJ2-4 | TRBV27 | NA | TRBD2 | TGTGCCAGCAAGGGGCGGGAGTATGGACCCAAAAACATTCAGTACTTC | CASKGREYGPKNIQYF
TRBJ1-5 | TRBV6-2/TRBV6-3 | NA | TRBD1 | TGTGCCAGCAGTTACTCACAGGGGGCTTATTATAGCAATCAGCCCCAGCATTTT | CASSYSQGAYYSNQPQHF
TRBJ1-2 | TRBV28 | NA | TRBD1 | TGTGCCAGCGGAGGGGGCTCTGGCTATGGCTACACCTTC | CASGGGSGYGYTF
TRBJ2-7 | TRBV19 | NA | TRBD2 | TGTGCCAGTAGTATAGTTAGCGGGCGATCCTACGAGCAGTACTTC | CASSIVSGRSYEQYF
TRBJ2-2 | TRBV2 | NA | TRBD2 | TGTGCCAGCAGTGAAGGGCTAGCGGGAGGACCGGGCACCGGGGAGCTGTTTTTT | CASSEGLAGGPGTGELFF
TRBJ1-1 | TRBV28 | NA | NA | TGTGCCAGCAGCCTAGCCGGGCGGACTGAAGCTTTCTTT | CASSLAGRTEAFF
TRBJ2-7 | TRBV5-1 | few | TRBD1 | TGCGCCAGCAGCTTGCAGGGACAGGGCCACGAGCAGTACTTC | CASSLQGQGHEQYF
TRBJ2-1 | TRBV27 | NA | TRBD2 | TGTGCCAGCAGTTTAATAAGCGGGGGGGCGGGTGAGCAGTTCTTC | CASSLISGGAGEQFF
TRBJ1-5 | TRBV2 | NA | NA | TGTGCCAGCAGGGCGGGACTGAGGAATCAGCCCCAGCATTTT | CASRAGLRNQPQHF
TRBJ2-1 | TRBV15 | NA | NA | TGTGCCACCAGCAGAGATCGCAGGGGCCTCTCATACAATGAGCAGTTCTTC | CATSRDRRGLSYNEQFF
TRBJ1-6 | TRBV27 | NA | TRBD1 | TGTGCCAGCAGTTCCCGGACAGGGAATTTGGGCTATAATTCACCCCTCCACTTT | CASSSRTGNLGYNSPLHF
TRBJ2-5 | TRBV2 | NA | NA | TGTGCCAGCAGGGGGGCAGCATTCCAAGAGACCCAGTACTTC | CASRGAAFQETQYF
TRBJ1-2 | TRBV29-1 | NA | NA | TGCAGCGTTGAGAGGGAGGATGGCTACACCTTC | CSVEREDGYTF
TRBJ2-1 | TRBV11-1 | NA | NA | TGTGCCAGCAGCTTAGCGGGTCCCCTCACCCTAGCCTACAATGAGCAGTTCTTC | CASSLAGPLTLAYNEQFF
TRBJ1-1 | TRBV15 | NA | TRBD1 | TGTGCCACCAGCAGGCTACAGGGGGGGGACACTGAAGCTTTCTTT | CATSRLQGGDTEAFF
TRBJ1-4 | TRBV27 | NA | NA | TGTGCCAGCAGTGAGAATGAAAAACTGTTTTTT | CASSENEKLFF
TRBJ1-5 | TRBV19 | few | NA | TGTGCCAGTACCGGGTTCGAGGGTCAGCCCCAGCATTTT | CASTGFEGQPQHF
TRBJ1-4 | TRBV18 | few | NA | TGTGCCAGCTCACCATTCGGGGGTGAAAAACTGTTTTTT | CASSPFGGEKLFF
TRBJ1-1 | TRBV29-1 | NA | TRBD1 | TGCAGCGTTAGACAGGGGGTGACTGAAGCTTTCTTT | CSVRQGVTEAFF
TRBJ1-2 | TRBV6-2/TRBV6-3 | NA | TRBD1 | TGTGCCAGCAGTTACGGACAGGTTTATGGCTACACCTTC | CASSYGQVYGYTF
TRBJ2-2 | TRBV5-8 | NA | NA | TGTGCCAGCAGCTTTGAAGCGGGCGGAAACACCGGGGAGCTGTTTTTT | CASSFEAGGNTGELFF
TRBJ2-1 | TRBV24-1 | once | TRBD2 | TGTGCCACCAGTGTCCTAGGACTAGCGGGAGGTTTCAATGAGCAGTTCTTC | CATSVLGLAGGFNEQFF
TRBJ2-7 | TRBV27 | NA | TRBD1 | TGTGCCAGCAGTTCCTTCCACGGGACAGGGGTGTACGAGCAGTACTTC | CASSSFHGTGVYEQYF
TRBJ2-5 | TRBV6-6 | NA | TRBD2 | TGTGCCAGCAGTCGGGGCAGGGCTAGCGGGGGCCCCGAAGAGACCCAGTACTTC | CASSRGRASGGPEETQYF
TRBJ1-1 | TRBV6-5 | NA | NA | TGTGCCAGCAGTTACTCAAGGGGCCTCATGAACACTGAAGCTTTCTTT | CASSYSRGLMNTEAFF
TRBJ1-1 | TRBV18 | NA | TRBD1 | TGTGCCAGCTCACCCTCGGACAGGGGGCTTTTGAACACTGAAGCTTTCTTT | CASSPSDRGLLNTEAFF
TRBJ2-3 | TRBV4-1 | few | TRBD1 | TGCGCCAGCAGCCAAGCTCAGGACAGGGCCGCCACAGATACGCAGTATTTT | CASSQAQDRAATDTQYF
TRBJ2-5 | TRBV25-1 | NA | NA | TGTGCCAGCAGTGTAAACAGTAGACAAGAGACCCAGTACTTC | CASSVNSRQETQYF
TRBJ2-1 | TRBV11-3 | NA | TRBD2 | TGTGCCAGCAGCATAGGGACTAGCGGGAGTCGGAATGAGCAGTTCTTC | CASSIGTSGSRNEQFF
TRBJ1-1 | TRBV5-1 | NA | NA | TGCGCCAGCACACCCTCCGGGGGTTATATTCTGAACACTGAAGCTTTCTTT | CASTPSGGYILNTEAFF
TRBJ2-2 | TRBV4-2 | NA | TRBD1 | TGTGCCAGCAGTGGGTTCGGGACAGGGGAGTCCGGGGAGCTGTTTTTT | CASSGFGTGESGELFF
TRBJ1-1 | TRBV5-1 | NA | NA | TGCGCCGGCAGCCTACAGGGCTCTGAAGCTTTCTTT | CAGSLQGSEAFF
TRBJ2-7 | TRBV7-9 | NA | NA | TGTGCCAGCAGCTTAACGATCGGGACTGGCCTTGGCGGGCAGTACTTC | CASSLTIGTGLGGQYF
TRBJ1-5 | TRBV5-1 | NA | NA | TGCGCCAGCAGCTCAAAACCCGACAGGCCCCAGCATTTT | CASSSKPDRPQHF
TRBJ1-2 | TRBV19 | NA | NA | TGTGCCAGTAGTGCAGGACGGGGGGCCCAATATGGCTACACCTTC | CASSAGRGAQYGYTF
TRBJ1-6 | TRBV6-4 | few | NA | TGTGCCAGCAGAAGTCAGGGAAATTCACCCCTCCACTTT | CASRSQGNSPLHF
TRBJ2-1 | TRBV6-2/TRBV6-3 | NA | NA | TGTGCCAGCAGCGACCCAGTCGGACTATCTAATGAGCAGTTCTTC | CASSDPVGLSNEQFF
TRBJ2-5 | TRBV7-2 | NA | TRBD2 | TGTGCCAGCAGCCTAGTAGCTAGCGGGAAGGCCCGAGAGACCCAGTACTTC | CASSLVASGKARETQYF
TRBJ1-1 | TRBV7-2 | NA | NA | TGTGCCAGCAGATTACCTCGGGGTGAAGCTTTCTTT | CASRLPRGEAFF
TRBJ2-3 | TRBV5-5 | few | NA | TGTGCCAGCAGCTTGGTTGTAGGGGGCACAGATACGCAGTATTTT | CASSLVVGGTDTQYF
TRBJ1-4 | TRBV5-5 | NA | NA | TGTGCCAGCAGCTCGCAGGGAACTAATGAAAAACTGTTTTTT | CASSSQGTNEKLFF
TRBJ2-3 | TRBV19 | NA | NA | TGTGCCAGTACCTCCAACAGAAACACAGATACGCAGTATTTT | CASTSNRNTDTQYF
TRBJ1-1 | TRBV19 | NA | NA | TGTGCCAGTGCTTACAGGGAGAGGAACACTGAAGCTTTCTTT | CASAYRERNTEAFF
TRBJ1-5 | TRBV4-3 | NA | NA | TGCGCCAGCAGCCAAGATTTCCCAGGGGAAAGCCAGCCCCAGCATTTT | CASSQDFPGESQPQHF
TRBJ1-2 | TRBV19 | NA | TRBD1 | TGTGCCAGTAGTATAGAGGACAGGGTTGGCTACACCTTC | CASSIEDRVGYTF
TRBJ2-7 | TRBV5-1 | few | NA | TGCGCCAGCAGCTCCGGACAGTCCTACGAGCAGTACTTC | CASSSGQSYEQYF
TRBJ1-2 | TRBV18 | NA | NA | TGTGCCAGCTCACCACAGGACACAACTAACTATGGCTACACCTTC | CASSPQDTTNYGYTF